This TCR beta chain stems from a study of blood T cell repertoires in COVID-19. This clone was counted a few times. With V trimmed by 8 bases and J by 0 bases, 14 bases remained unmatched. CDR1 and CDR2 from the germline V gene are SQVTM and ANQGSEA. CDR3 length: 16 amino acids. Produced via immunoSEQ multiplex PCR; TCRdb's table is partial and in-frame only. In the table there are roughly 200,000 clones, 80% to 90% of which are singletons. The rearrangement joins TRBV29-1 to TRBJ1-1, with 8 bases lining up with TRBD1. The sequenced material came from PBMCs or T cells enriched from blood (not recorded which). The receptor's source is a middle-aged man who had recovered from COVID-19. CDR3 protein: CSIQGGSGGLNTEAFF. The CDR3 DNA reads TGCAGCATACAGGGGGGTTCAGGGGGATTGAACACTGAAGCTTTCTTT.